The T cell receptor (beta chain) described here comes from a study of blood T cell repertoires in COVID-19. Study background: Acute-phase and convalescent COVID-19 samples originated in the United States, Italy and Spain. Nucleic acid was either cDNA or gDNA, and it came from T cells, B-cell-depleted T cells, or PBMCs.

Germline-derived CDR1 and CDR2 are LNHDA and SQIVND (reference sequence). Trimming shortened V by 0 bases and J by 7 bases, and 21 bases separated the two germline ends. CDR3 length equals 17 residues. In the authors' methods: How many nucleated cells were present was estimated from reference gene primer amplification. Method: immunoSEQ multiplex PCR; TCRdb's copy keeps in-frame clones and lacks some. V, J and clone size are those of that table, while D and trimming were read from the DNA. The sample includes some 170,000 clones, around nine tenths of them seen just once. This clone showed up just a few times.

What was sequenced was peripheral blood. The rearrangement joins TRBV19 to TRBJ1-2; D may be TRBD1 (6 bases). This TCR was sampled from a man between 60 and 70 years old with active or convalescent COVID-19. The CDR3 DNA sequence: TGTGCCAGTAGTATAGAACAAAGTGGGACACTATTCTTTGGCTACACCTTC. Protein sequence: CASSIEQSGTLFFGYTF.